Here is one T cell receptor beta chain with its context. Its antigen is unidentified. Template switching with 5'RACE generated the TCR cDNA and added a universal primer site and UMIs. TCRdb independently ran MiXCR on the 5' RACE reads; one entry per CDR3 protein. The sample lists 300,000 to 400,000 distinct CDR3 sequences; 8.7% were seen once. The data stem from a study of T cells after yellow fever vaccination. Study summary: SMART-Seq v4 Ultra Low Input handled preparation of low-cell-number fractions. Study results and caveats: Bulk-population clonotypes that are abundant could appear as contaminants in FACS-sorted repertoires. Re-detected after boosting: most primary clones, around 97% of CD4 and 88% of CD8.

There are 17 residues in the CDR3. The V gene's germline CDR1 is SGHRS and CDR2 YFSETQ. The junction had 3 bases not matched to a gene; V was cut back by 0 bases and J by 0 bases. The sequence was collected from a man aged 18 to 30 who received the YFV17D yellow fever vaccine. This chain joins TRBV5-1 and TRBJ2-2, with TRBD2 matching 9 bases. The material sequenced was PBMCs, taken on the day of the first yellow fever vaccination. The CDR3 reads CASSLERLAANTGELFF. Here the CDR3 DNA reads TGCGCCAGCAGCTTGGAACGACTAGCGGCGAACACCGGGGAGCTGTTTTTT.